The present entry profiles one T cell receptor (beta chain) with its context. As yet, its antigen is unknown. After extraction with the RNeasy kit, roughly 0.5 to 1 ug of the RNA was reverse transcribed using random hexamers. Amplification of TCR beta CDR3 spanned 54 Vbeta and 13 Jbeta via immunoSEQ multiplex PCR. TCRdb analysed the immunoSEQ multiplex PCR reads with MiXCR anew, one entry per CDR3 protein. The profile shows about 76,000 distinct CDR3 sequences, 85% to 95% of them singletons. The data derive from a study of CD8 T cells in Susac syndrome. Study summary: Active disease was present in about 6 of the sequenced Susac syndrome patients, and remission in about eight. Patients with Susac syndrome were, at the time of blood collection, therapy-naive, maintained on corticosteroids, or maintained on intravenous immunoglobulin alone.

General study results and limits: The study acknowledged a relatively small number of individuals in its TCR sequencing and HLA analysis.

This clonotype originated in a human donor with Susac syndrome. Material: CD8+ T cells from PBMCs.

This CDR3 reads CASSFTGGRVQPQHF. As DNA, the CDR3 is TGTGCCAGCAGTTTTACAGGGGGCAGGGTTCAGCCCCAGCATTTT. V and J are TRBV27 and TRBJ1-5, with TRBD1 identical over 9 bases. The CDR3 loop spans 15 amino acids. V lost 3 bases, J lost 6 bases, and 6 bases stayed unmatched. The germline CDR1 and CDR2 sequences are MNHEY and SMNVEV (reference sequence).